The T cell receptor (beta chain) under discussion was sequenced for a study of T cell clonotyping in hematopoietic cell transplantation. The method was immunoSEQ multiplex PCR; TCRdb's version includes in-frame clones alone and lacks a portion of them. This table has several thousand clones, about 73% appearing once. The CDR3 has 14 residues. Germline assignment: CDR1 MNHEY and CDR2 SVGAGI. V gave up 7 bases and J gave up 2 bases; unmatched junction bases: 5. The sample was PBMCs, taken 100 days after allogeneic stem cell transplant. This clonotype was sampled from a male patient in his sixties or seventies who had an allogeneic stem cell transplant, so the T cells may come from the graft donor. Some clones in this sample may be carry-over from other donors' samples. The chain employs TRBV6-5 and TRBJ2-5; 9 positions agree with TRBD2. This chain's CDR3 is CASNVGLAQETQYF. The DNA of the CDR3 is TGTGCCAGCAACGTGGGACTAGCTCAAGAGACCCAGTACTTC.